Described below is a single T cell receptor beta chain sequence and its context. What it binds is unknown. Germline CDR1 and CDR2: LNHDA and SQIVND (reference sequence). V was cut by 10 bases and J by 0 bases, with 13 bases left in between. The CDR3 has 15 residues. The sample comes from a study of Tregs in tolerant kidney transplant recipients. Points from the study as a whole: Biological reproducibility was not directly addressed, but technical replication error appeared minimal.

Using immunoSEQ multiplex PCR, the repertoire was profiled, and TCRdb retains in-frame clones only, with some absent. Of some 250,000 clones in the sample, roughly four fifths were seen once. The chain links TRBV19 to TRBJ2-6; tentatively, D is TRBD2 (6 bases). The sample consisted of CD4+ T cells from blood. This TCR was recovered from a human donor in good health. CDR3 bases: TGTGCCACCTTCGGGGGATACTCTGGGGCCAACGTCCTGACTTTC. Encoded protein: CATFGGYSGANVLTF.